This T cell receptor beta chain was sequenced during a study of cytomegalovirus exposure and HLA in healthy donors. Study observations and caveats: The majority of CMV-associated TCR beta chains were reported as apparently HLA-restricted in a later analysis. Per a prior analysis, the majority of TCR beta V segments were productive roughly 87% or roughly 30% of the time.

V shed 5 bases and J shed 7 bases, with 9 bases lying between them. This CDR3 contains 12 residues. Germline lookup yields CDR1 MNHNY and CDR2 SVGAGI (reference sequence). This cohort consisted of healthy bone marrow donors. Comments on this clone: The antigen is not known.

The PCR employed 60 Vbeta primers together with 13 Jbeta primers. The data were produced by immunoSEQ multiplex PCR, yet TCRdb's version contains in-frame clones alone and is incomplete. The sample has approximately 170,000 clones, more than 65% seen once. This rearrangement joins TRBV6-6 to TRBJ1-5; TRBD1 might be the D (6 bases). Sequencing used PBMCs. The sequence came from a male donor in good health and CMV-seronegative. Here the CDR3 reads CASSQQGQPQHF. The CDR3 nucleotides read TGTGCCAGCAGTCAACAGGGACAGCCCCAGCATTTT.